The text below deals with one T cell receptor beta chain. The antigen is undetermined. V shed 3 bases, J shed 4 bases, and the junction held 4 bases outside the gene matches. Germline-derived CDR1 and CDR2 are SGDLS and YYNGEE. The CDR3 covers 16 residues. This sample was included in a study of shared clonotypes between healthy human individuals. Study at large: Three CD4 naive, three CD4 memory, two CD8 naive and one CD8 memory plate were used per donor. Study results and limitations: Non-shared clonotypes showed lower generation probabilities than clonotypes common to all four donors.

Selected positively for CCR7 and CD45RO-negative, naive CD8 cells excluded terminally differentiated effector memory CD45RA+ cells. Per the study methods: ImmunoSEQ junction-only sequences lacked quality scores, so their filtering differed. Data came from immunoSEQ multiplex PCR; TCRdb stores just in-frame clones and leaves some out. V and J calls and clone size follow that table, whereas D and trimming were derived from the DNA. This sample has hundreds of thousands of clones, with roughly 98% found just once. The source of this sequence is a man aged 30 to 45 in good health. Sample: naive CD8+ T cells sorted from blood. The chain has TRBV9 and TRBJ2-7; TRBD2 agrees at 16 bases. CDR3 region: CASSEGGLAGGYEQYF. The DNA for the CDR3 is TGTGCCAGCAGCGAGGGGGGACTAGCGGGAGGGTACGAGCAGTACTTC.